This record looks at one TCR beta chain sequence and its context. There is no known antigen for this receptor. Base qualities are not provided; no much larger clone lies one nucleotide away. The data are from a study of blood T cell repertoires in COVID-19 (dated by TCRdb to the early 2020s). Some background on the complete study: Collaborator samples came from the United States, Italy and Spain and covered acute and convalescent phases of COVID-19. The material from the prospective study consisted of cDNA or gDNA derived from T cells, B-cell-depleted T cells, or PBMCs. The dataset comprised deeply sampled blood TCRbeta repertoires from subjects exposed to, actively infected with, or recovered from COVID-19. The repertoires were made available in a free public database intended to serve as a resource for research on the immune response to SARS-CoV-2. Samples came from the ongoing ImmuneRACE study (first 160 participants) plus 1,254 subjects from 6 global collaborators. The sample metadata nearly always contained a de-identified subject ID, COVID-19 status, age in years and sex. Where available, HLA class I and class II types were obtained from metadata supplied by the sample provider rather than from assay-based typing. The investigation overall reported the following: The amount of clinical and demographic metadata varied by source and participant and was provided uncurated.

In Seattle, one collaborating source enrolled patients while the infection was active and tracked those patients longitudinally over the course of disease. Each collaborating institution followed its own protocols to collect whole blood in K2EDTA tubes. For TCRbeta analysis, collaborators shipped samples as frozen whole blood, isolated PBMCs, or DNA extracted from either of those sample types. TCRbeta CDR3 regions were amplified from genomic DNA using the immunoSEQ Assay, a bias-controlled multiplex PCR. As for the original processing: Within the assay, amplification of reference gene primers was used to estimate how many nucleated cells each sample contained. To quantify the absolute abundance of each unique TCRbeta CDR3 rearrangement, sequence reads were collapsed and filtered. For each sample, productive Simpson clonality was calculated by taking the square root of Simpson's diversity index across productive rearrangements. Here the immuneACCESS table is served through TCRdb, limited to in-frame sequences with V and J called. Missing clones are a known gap in these copies; in checked studies unresolved V genes cover under half, and the rest lacks a known reason. Clone size and the V and J calls come from that table; the DNA yielded D and trimming. This sample holds approximately 100,000 clones; 75% to 85% were observed only once. The ten largest clones take up 5% to 8% of the sample.

The sample comprised peripheral blood. This TCR derives from an elderly man with COVID-19, enrolled during active disease.

The nucleotide sequence is given as TGTGCCAGCGAAAATGGAAAAAGCGGGAGGACCATTCAGTACTTC. This encodes CASENGKSGRTIQYF. The V and J segments used are TRBV3-1 (or the pseudogene TRBV3-2) and TRBJ2-4; 9 nucleotides in the junction match TRBD2. Based on the germline V gene (reference sequence), the CDR1 and CDR2 sequences are LGHDT and YNNKEL. The CDR3 has 15 amino acids, counting the end cysteine and phenylalanine. Of the read, only the CDR3 DNA is kept; its 45 bases are in frame from base 1. Trimming removed 8 bases from V and 9 bases from J; the gene matches leave 14 bases unexplained.